One T cell receptor (beta chain) is described in this entry. In the original analysis: Nucleated cell counts were estimated from reference gene primer amplification. Measured with immunoSEQ multiplex PCR; TCRdb has only the in-frame clones, and not every one. V and J calls and clone size are given by that table; D and trimming were obtained from the DNA. The profile shows about 90,000 clones, approximately 86% of them singletons. The CDR3 is 14 amino acids. Germline V CDR1 and CDR2: SGHRS, YFSETQ. V was clipped by 6 bases and J by 4 bases, with 16 bases between them. The data originate from a study of blood T cell repertoires in COVID-19. Across the study: T cells, B-cell-depleted T cells, or PBMCs supplied cDNA or gDNA.

Material: peripheral blood. The sequence was obtained from a woman in her 70s with active or convalescent COVID-19. The chain is built from TRBV5-1 and TRBJ2-5, with D perhaps matching TRBD2 (5 bases). CDR3 DNA sequence: TGCGCCAGCACCGAACTAGGTGGCGGAGAGACCCAGTACTTC. Translated: CASTELGGGETQYF.